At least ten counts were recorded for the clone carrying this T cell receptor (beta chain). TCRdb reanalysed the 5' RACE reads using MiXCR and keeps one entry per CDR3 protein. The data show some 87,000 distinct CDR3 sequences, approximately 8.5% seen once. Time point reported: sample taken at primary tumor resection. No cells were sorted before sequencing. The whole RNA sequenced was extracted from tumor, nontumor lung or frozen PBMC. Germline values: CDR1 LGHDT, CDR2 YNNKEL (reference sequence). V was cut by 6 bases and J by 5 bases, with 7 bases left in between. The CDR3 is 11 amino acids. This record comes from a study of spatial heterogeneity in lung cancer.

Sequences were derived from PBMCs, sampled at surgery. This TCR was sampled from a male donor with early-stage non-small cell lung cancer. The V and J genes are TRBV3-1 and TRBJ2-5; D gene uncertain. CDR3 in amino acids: CASSQMETQYF. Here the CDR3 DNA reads TGTGCCAGCAGTCAGATGGAGACCCAGTACTTC.